The 28 T cell receptor beta chains in this list originate from one sample, sequenced in a study of blood T cell repertoires in COVID-19. The repertoire was sequenced with immunoSEQ multiplex PCR; TCRdb's copy has only in-frame clones and lacks some. This repertoire shows under 150,000 clones, about four fifths found once; its top ten account for more than 1.3%. The source material was peripheral blood. The source is a man between 60 and 75 years old with acute or convalescent COVID-19.

This clone showed up just once. The V gene is TRBV7-6, the J gene TRBJ2-7; maybe TRBD1 (6 bases). Deletions cut 0 bases from V and 7 bases from J, with 10 bases between. Germline CDR1 reads SGHVS; CDR2 reads FNYEAQ. The CDR3 is 13 amino acids. The CDR3 reads CASSLAARGEQYF. In DNA form, the CDR3 reads TGTGCCAGCAGCTTAGCGGCCAGGGGAGAGCAGTACTTC. The whole variable domain, filled in from reference TRBV7-6 and TRBJ2-7, reads GAGVSQSPRYKVTKRGQDVALRCDPISGHVSLYWYRQALGQGPEFLTYFNYEAQQDKSGLPNDRFSAERPEGSISTLTIQRTEQRDSAMYRCASSLAARGEQYFGPGTRLTVT.

The chain combines TRBV6-5 with TRBJ1-3, with a weak D call TRBD1 (6 bases). V was clipped by 5 bases and J by 2 bases, with 10 bases between them. From germline, CDR1 is MNHEY and CDR2 SVGAGI. The CDR3 sequence is 14 residues long. CDR3 DNA sequence: TGTGCCAGCAGTCCACAGGGCACTGGAAACACCATATATTTT. Its translation: CASSPQGTGNTIYF.

The chain couples TRBV6-4 to TRBJ1-4; TRBD1 is a possible D gene (5 bases). Germline loops: CDR1 MRHNA, CDR2 SNTAGT. The length of the CDR3 is 15 residues. V gave up 6 bases and J gave up 0 bases, with 11 bases separating them. Here the CDR3 reads CASSPGHATNEKLFF. CDR3 DNA sequence: TGTGCCAGCAGCCCCGGACATGCAACTAATGAAAAACTGTTTTTT.

The chain has TRBV7-8 and TRBJ1-1; D is uncertain. The length of the CDR3 is 14 residues. Germline CDR1 and CDR2: SGHVS and FQNEAQ. The germline V and J ends were trimmed by 0 bases and 2 bases, with 7 bases remaining between them. The CDR3 bases are TGTGCCAGCAGCTTAGCGAGCCAAAACACTGAAGCTTTCTTT. It translates to CASSLASQNTEAFF.

V is TRBV11-2 and J is TRBJ2-5; 7 nucleotides line up with TRBD2. Germline V gene data show CDR1 as SGHAT and CDR2 as FQNNGV. The J segment lost 4 bases and the V segment lost 0 bases, leaving 8 bases of the junction unmatched. The CDR3 runs 16 residues. This CDR3 is CASSLERIGRGETQYF. DNA of the CDR3: TGTGCCAGCAGCTTAGAACGCATTGGGAGGGGAGAGACCCAGTACTTC.

The gene calls are TRBV7-3 and TRBJ2-5; tentative D call: TRBD1 (6 bases). V was cut by 0 bases and J by 3 bases, with 17 bases left in between. The CDR3 extends over 17 amino acids. Germline values: CDR1 SGHTA, CDR2 FQGTGA. The CDR3 nucleotides are TGTGCCAGCAGCTTAACGTCTATTGAAGGGACAAAAGAGACCCAGTACTTC. Amino acids: CASSLTSIEGTKETQYF.

The V call is TRBV5-1, the J call TRBJ1-2; D is ambiguous. CDR1 is SGHRS and CDR2 is YFSETQ in the germline V gene. CDR3 size: 13 residues. V was cut by 4 bases and J by 6 bases, with 13 bases left in between. The CDR3 sequence is CASSPTGDHGYTF. The CDR3 DNA sequence: TGCGCCAGCAGCCCGACCGGGGATCATGGCTACACCTTC.

The chain recombines TRBV14 with TRBJ2-2, with D maybe TRBD1 (5 bases). Trimming took 0 bases from V and 4 from J, leaving 9 bases between them. The length of the CDR3 is 15 residues. Germline CDR1 reads SGHDN; CDR2 reads FVKESK. CDR3 nucleotide sequence: TGTGCCAGCAGCCAAGAAGGGGCCCTCACCGGGGAGCTGTTTTTT. The encoded protein is CASSQEGALTGELFF.

The rearrangement links TRBV5-1 to TRBJ1-1; a weak D match, TRBD1 (6 bases). CDR3 length: 14 amino acids. The ends were cut back, 0 bases at V and 8 bases at J, with 14 bases in the middle. Germline-derived CDR1 and CDR2 are SGHRS and YFSETQ. The CDR3, as DNA: TGCGCCAGCAGCTTGGCCGGGGACACGGGGGAAGCTTTCTTT. It yields the protein CASSLAGDTGEAFF.

V and J are TRBV11-2 and TRBJ2-3; 8 bases are a match to TRBD2. Losses at the gene ends were 3 bases for V and 6 bases for J; bases not matched to a gene: 8. Germline-derived CDR1 and CDR2 are SGHAT and FQNNGV. The CDR3 consists of 15 residues. In DNA form, the CDR3 reads TGTGCCAGCAGCTTCCAGCGGGGGCTAGTGGATACGCAGTATTTT. Its protein is CASSFQRGLVDTQYF.

The J gene is TRBJ2-1, the V gene TRBV5-6; TRBD1 agrees at 7 bases. Germline trimming cut 4 bases from V and 7 bases from J; bases unmatched to any gene: 11. Per germline, CDR1 SGHDT and CDR2 YYEEEE. This CDR3 is 15 amino acids long. In DNA, the CDR3 is TGTGCCAGCAGCCTAGGACAGGCCCCGGGAAATGAGCAGTTCTTC. Protein: CASSLGQAPGNEQFF.

A single count supports this clone. The V and J genes are TRBV3-1 (or the pseudogene TRBV3-2) and TRBJ1-5; no definite D call. CDR3 length: 14 residues. Deletions cut 2 bases from V and 2 bases from J, with 7 bases between. Germline CDR1 reads LGHDT; CDR2 reads YNNKEL (reference sequence). CDR3 DNA sequence: TGTGCCAGCAGCCAATTTCAGGGCAATCAGCCCCAGCATTTT. Translating gives CASSQFQGNQPQHF.

V usage is TRBV6-5 and J usage is TRBJ1-5; 7 nucleotides align to TRBD1. V trimming: 5 bases; J trimming: 7 bases; junction bases outside the gene matches: 5. Per the germline V gene, CDR1 is MNHEY and CDR2 is SVGAGI. The CDR3 is 13 residues long. The CDR3 DNA follows: TGTGCCAGCAGTACCACAGGGGCCCAGCCCCAGCATTTT. Translation: CASSTTGAQPQHF.

This chain links TRBV18 with TRBJ2-1, with 7 positions matching TRBD2. V shed 0 bases and J 0 bases; nucleotides not matched to a gene: 2. The CDR3 extends over 16 amino acids. Germline-derived CDR1 and CDR2 are KGHSH and LQKENI. DNA of the CDR3: TGTGCCAGCTCACCACCGGGACTACGCTCCTACAATGAGCAGTTCTTC. This encodes CASSPPGLRSYNEQFF.

This clone has just a few counts. This chain joins TRBV6-1 and TRBJ1-1, with D hard to call. This CDR3 contains 15 residues. The ends were cut back, 0 bases at V and 0 bases at J, with 8 bases in the middle. From germline, CDR1 is MNHNS and CDR2 SASEGT. The CDR3 loop reads CASSEAGRLNTEAFF. DNA of the CDR3: TGTGCCAGCAGTGAAGCAGGGAGGTTGAACACTGAAGCTTTCTTT.

The chain employs TRBV5-1 and TRBJ2-2; 12 positions match TRBD1. This CDR3 is built from 16 residues. The ends lost 4 bases at V and 6 bases at J; junction bases unmatched: 7. CDR1 SGHRS and CDR2 YFSETQ come from the germline V gene. The CDR3 nucleotides read TGCGCCAGCAGCGCAACAGGGACAGGGGGCCCCGGGGAGCTGTTTTTT. Amino acid sequence: CASSATGTGGPGELFF.

This clone came up once. The V and J genes are TRBV3-1 (or the pseudogene TRBV3-2) and TRBJ1-5; unclear D gene. This CDR3 region has 15 residues. V lost 3 bases and J lost 5, with 14 bases in between. CDR1 and CDR2 (germline): LGHDT, YNNKEL (reference sequence). The DNA for the CDR3 is TGTGCCAGCAGCCAGTCGGAGCGCCGACATCAGCCCCAGCATTTT. Protein product: CASSQSERRHQPQHF.

This clone has just a few counts. The rearrangement joins TRBV21-1 to TRBJ1-2. TRBV21-1 counts as a pseudogene. The CDR3 runs to 16 residues. This CDR3 is CASSTRAGLGGYGYTF. The DNA for the CDR3 is TGTGCCAGCAGCACCAGGGCTGGACTAGGCGGCTATGGCTACACCTTC.

The J gene is TRBJ2-5, the V gene TRBV19, with TRBD2 matching over 13 bases. CDR1 is LNHDA, CDR2 SQIVND, per germline (reference sequence). The CDR3 totals 17 residues. V lost 3 bases, J lost 1 base, and 5 bases stayed unmatched. DNA for the CDR3: TGTGCCAGTAGTATTGGACTAGCGGGAGTGGGCCAAGAGACCCAGTACTTC. Translation gives CASSIGLAGVGQETQYF.

The V call is TRBV7-2, the J call TRBJ2-4; TRBD1 is a possible D gene (5 bases). Germline CDR1 and CDR2: SGHTA and FQGNSA. V was clipped by 2 bases and J by 5 bases, with 7 bases between them. CDR3 length: 13 amino acids. CDR3 protein: CASSLKGENIQYF. CDR3 DNA sequence: TGTGCCAGCAGCTTAAAAGGGGAAAACATTCAGTACTTC.

The chain joins TRBV5-4 to TRBJ2-1; TRBD2 matches at 7 bases. Trimming removed 0 bases from V and 5 bases from J; junction bases left unmatched: 5. Looked up from germline, CDR1 is SGHNT and CDR2 is YYREEE (reference sequence). The CDR3 totals 15 residues. The CDR3 DNA reads TGTGCCAGCAGCTTGGCCGGGACTACCCACAATGAGCAGTTCTTC. This sequence encodes CASSLAGTTHNEQFF.

The gene calls are TRBV21-1 and TRBJ1-2; TRBD1, the D gene given by the table, was not confirmed from the DNA. TRBV21-1 is an annotated pseudogene. The CDR3 spans 18 residues. CDR3 loop: CASSKDGRGHGLSYGYTF. As DNA, the CDR3 is TGTGCCAGCAGCAAAGATGGCAGGGGCCACGGCTTGAGTTATGGCTACACCTTC.

This chain links TRBV5-6 with TRBJ1-5; no definite D call. The V and J ends lost 4 bases and 7 bases respectively, with 12 bases between them. CDR1 is SGHDT and CDR2 is YYEEEE in the germline V gene. This CDR3 is 13 amino acids long. Written as DNA, the CDR3 is TGTGCCAGCAGCACCCGACGGCGGCAGCCCCAGCATTTT. Its translation: CASSTRRRQPQHF.

The V call is TRBV2, the J call TRBJ1-6; D not resolved. From germline, CDR1 is SNHLY and CDR2 FYNNEI. The length of the CDR3 is 15 residues. The V gene lost 6 bases and the J gene lost 6 bases, with 15 bases spanning the gap. For the CDR3, the DNA is TGTGCCAGCAGCTTCTATCACCCCACTAATTCACCCCTCCACTTT. Translation: CASSFYHPTNSPLHF. The full variable domain, in which reference TRBV2 and TRBJ1-6 provide the parts outside the CDR3, is EPEVTQTPSHQVTQMGQEVILRCVPISNHLYFYWYRQILGQKVEFLVSFYNNEISEKSEIFDDQFSVERPDGSNFTLKIRSTKLEDSAMYFCASSFYHPTNSPLHFGNGTRLTVT.

CDR3 coding DNA: TGTGCCAGCAGTCCGCACAGGGTTTCGAGCTCCTATAATTCACCCCTCCACTTT. Protein product: CASSPHRVSSSYNSPLHF. The genes are TRBV6-6 and TRBJ1-6, with D maybe TRBD1 (6 bases). Germline CDR1 is MNHNY and CDR2 is SVGAGI (reference sequence). The CDR3 covers 18 residues. Trimming cost V 5 bases and J 0 bases, with 17 bases left between them.

The chain links TRBV3-1 (or the pseudogene TRBV3-2) to TRBJ2-1, with 7 bases lining up with TRBD2. V was clipped by 3 bases and J by 3 bases; unmatched bases: 5. The CDR3 has 15 amino acids. Germline CDR1 reads LGHDT; CDR2 reads YNNKEL (reference sequence). The CDR3 DNA sequence: TGTGCCAGCAGCCAGTCGCCTAGCGGCTACAATGAGCAGTTCTTC. Its translation: CASSQSPSGYNEQFF.

The gene calls are TRBV30 and TRBJ1-1; the D gene is possibly TRBD1 (6 bases). V was clipped by 4 bases and J by 1 base, with 10 bases between them. The CDR3 has 13 amino acids. CDR1 is GTSNPN and CDR2 is SVGIG in the germline V gene (reference sequence). The CDR3 spells CAWTRGGNTEAFF. In DNA form, the CDR3 reads TGTGCCTGGACCCGAGGGGGGAACACTGAAGCTTTCTTT.

The J gene is TRBJ2-7, the V gene TRBV24-1; tentative D call: TRBD2 (7 bases). CDR3 size: 16 residues. Germline CDR1 reads KGHDR; CDR2 reads SFDVKD. V gave up 5 bases and J gave up 3 bases, with 19 bases separating them. The chain's CDR3 is CATSGRGEGGHYEQYF. The CDR3 DNA reads TGTGCCACCAGTGGACGAGGAGAGGGGGGGCACTACGAGCAGTACTTC.